These 30 T cell receptor beta chains came from one sample sequenced in a study of tumor and adjacent non-tumor tissue in lung cancer. Three rounds of nested PCR, following a modified ARM-PCR protocol, produced the TCRbeta library. MiXCR, run by TCRdb on the multiplex PCR reads, gives a single entry per CDR3 protein. There are more than 35,000 distinct CDR3 sequences in the sample; roughly 62% occur only once, and about 20% lies in the top ten. No cell sorting was done before RNA was extracted from the tissue. The normal lung tissue was taken more than 3 cm from the tumor edge. Material for sequencing was distant non-tumor lung tissue. The receptors shown here come from a woman aged 40-49 years with non-small cell lung cancer.

This clonotype came up a few times. CDR3 DNA: TGCGCCAGCAGCTTGGACGGACAGGGCTATGGCTACACCTTC. As protein: CASSLDGQGYGYTF. This chain connects TRBV5-1 to TRBJ1-2, with 8 bases that match TRBD1. Germline V gives CDR1 SGHRS, CDR2 YFSETQ. The length of the CDR3 is 14 residues. Trimming removed 0 bases from V and 4 bases from J; junction bases left unmatched: 2.

This clonotype was counted ten times or more. The chain joins TRBV20-1 to TRBJ1-1, with D perhaps matching TRBD1 (6 bases). The CDR3 totals 15 residues. V was trimmed by 3 bases and J by 2 bases, leaving 16 bases between them. CDR1 is DFQATT and CDR2 is SNEGSKA in the germline V gene (reference sequence). DNA of the CDR3: TGCAGTGCTAGGGAGGGGGGGGCCAGAAACACTGAAGCTTTCTTT. Translation: CSAREGGARNTEAFF.

The chain couples TRBV11-2 to TRBJ2-6; D remains ambiguous. Per the germline V gene, CDR1 is SGHAT and CDR2 is FQNNGV. The CDR3 consists of 17 residues. For the CDR3, the DNA is TGTGTCGGCAGCCCGAACTTGATGGGCTCTGGGGCCAACGTCCTGACTTTC. Protein: CVGSPNLMGSGANVLTF.

Worth noting for this clonotype: One junction end disagrees with the germline gene, perhaps due to a read error. CDR3 amino acids: CASSDPGLVANNQHCF. CDR3 bases: TGTGCCAGCAGCGATCCGGGACTAGTGGCCAACAATCAGCATTGCTTC. The chain employs TRBV11-3 and TRBJ2-1; 8 bases map to TRBD2. This CDR3 region has 16 residues. Germline CDR1 SGHNT, CDR2 YENEEA.

Note on this clonotype: Here the CDR3 omits its conserved ending phenylalanine or tryptophan, so a read error is the likely source. The V call is TRBV29-1, the J call TRBJ1-1; 8 bases map to TRBD1. With V trimmed by 7 bases and J by 1 base, 5 bases remained unmatched. CDR1 and CDR2 (germline): SQVTM, ANQGSEA. The CDR3 consists of 13 residues. This CDR3 is CSAMGQENTEAFI. As DNA, the CDR3 is TGCAGCGCCATGGGACAGGAGAACACTGAAGCTTTCATT.

This clonotype was recorded many times. The V call is TRBV12-3 or TRBV12-4, the J call TRBJ2-7; 8 nucleotides agree with TRBD2. The CDR3 totals 15 residues. V was clipped by 8 bases and J by 3 bases; unmatched bases: 12. The CDR3 nucleotides read TGTGCCAGCGGTCCCTCCTTAGCGGGACTCTACGAGCAGTACTTC. It translates to CASGPSLAGLYEQYF.

A word on this clonotype: Being one base from a much bigger clone, this may be a read error. The rearrangement joins TRBV28 to TRBJ2-3, with TRBD1 as a possible D gene (6 bases). CDR1 and CDR2 (germline): MDHEN, SYDVKM. V gave up 3 bases and J gave up 6 bases, with 19 bases separating them. The CDR3 runs to 16 residues. CDR3 in amino acids: CASSLVGGKSSDTQYF. CDR3 bases: TGTGCCAGCAGTTTGGTAGGGGGAAAATCGTCGGATACGCAGTATTTT.

On this clonotype: Germline is not matched at one junction end, which may reflect a read error. The J gene is TRBJ2-7, the V gene TRBV11-2, with no clear D. Germline V gene lookup returns CDR1 SGHAT and CDR2 FQNNGV. This CDR3 region has 14 residues. Here the CDR3 DNA reads TGTGCCAGCAGCTTAGAGTTCTCCTCATACGAACAGTACTTC. Its translation is CASSLEFSSYEQYF.

The chain carries TRBV7-9 and TRBJ2-5; weak D call: TRBD1 (5 bases). This CDR3 contains 12 residues. The germline V gene encodes CDR1 SEHNR and CDR2 FQNEAQ (reference sequence). V was trimmed by 3 bases and J by 6 bases, leaving 8 bases between them. The CDR3 DNA reads as TGTGCCAGCAGCTTCGTGGGGCAGACCCAGTACTTC. Translated: CASSFVGQTQYF.

This clonotype was seen ten or more times. The genes are TRBV30 and TRBJ2-5, with D tentatively TRBD1 or TRBD2 (5 bases each). The CDR3 is made up of 14 amino acids. V lost 1 base, J lost 4 bases, and 13 bases lay in between. Germline V gives CDR1 GTSNPN, CDR2 SVGIG (reference sequence). The CDR3 region is CAWSGGSGIETQYF. CDR3 coding DNA: TGTGCCTGGAGTGGAGGGTCAGGGATAGAGACCCAGTACTTC.

V usage is TRBV10-3 and J usage is TRBJ2-5; no definite D call. This CDR3 spans 14 amino acids. V dropped 10 bases and J dropped 5 bases, with 20 bases sitting between them. Germline CDR1 reads ENHRY; CDR2 reads SYGVKD. CDR3 nucleotides: TGTGCCACCGTCGAATCTCCAGTGAACGAGACCCAGTACTTC. Translating gives CATVESPVNETQYF.

This clonotype has ten or more counts. The chain links TRBV6-5 to TRBJ2-1; D might be TRBD2 (6 bases). Trimming removed 7 bases at V and 4 bases at J, with 17 bases between. CDR1 is MNHEY and CDR2 is SVGAGI in the germline V gene. The CDR3 totals 15 residues. The CDR3 coding sequence is TGTGCCAGCATGGGGAGGAGCGGGCTTTACAATGAGCAGTTCTTC. This translates into CASMGRSGLYNEQFF.

As concerns this clonotype: The CDR3 carries no conserved terminal phenylalanine or tryptophan, so it likely arises from a read error. The CDR3 spells CASNSLGRAGSNQPQHL. DNA for the CDR3: TGTGCCAGCAATTCGCTCGGGAGAGCCGGGAGCAATCAGCCCCAGCATCTT. The chain links TRBV12-3 or TRBV12-4 to TRBJ1-5; no clear D. The CDR3 is 17 amino acids. The V gene lost 7 bases and the J gene lost 1 base, with 20 bases spanning the gap.

This clonotype was counted many times. The V call is TRBV20-1, the J call TRBJ2-7; 7 bases align to TRBD1. V lost 0 bases and J lost 2; bases outside the gene matches: 7. Germline lookup yields CDR1 DFQATT and CDR2 SNEGSKA (reference sequence). The CDR3 runs to 15 residues. DNA of the CDR3: TGCAGTGCTAGAGATCGAAGGACAGGAACCTACGAGCAGTACTTC. Protein: CSARDRRTGTYEQYF.

This clonotype was seen a handful of times. The chain employs TRBV30 and TRBJ2-3, with D possibly being TRBD2 (5 bases). This CDR3 contains 12 residues. V gave up 3 bases and J gave up 5 bases, with 9 bases separating them. CDR1 and CDR2 (germline): GTSNPN, SVGIG (reference sequence). The CDR3 sequence: CAWRPGEDTQYF. The DNA for the CDR3 is TGTGCCTGGAGACCCGGGGAAGATACGCAGTATTTT.

In the case of this clonotype: The conserved final phenylalanine or tryptophan is absent from the CDR3, which likely points to a read error. The CDR3 region is CASNNDGDNILTL. The CDR3 nucleotides read TGTGCCAGCAACAACGACGGGGACAACATCCTGACTCTC. The chain recombines TRBV7-8 with TRBJ2-6; a weak D match, TRBD1 (6 bases). The germline V gene encodes CDR1 SGHVS and CDR2 FQNEAQ. The CDR3 is made up of 13 amino acids.

This clonotype showed up just once. A much larger clone lies one base from this, so it may be a read error. V and J are TRBV28 and TRBJ1-5; D not certain. The CDR3 contains 16 residues. Per germline, CDR1 MDHEN and CDR2 SYDVKM. This chain's CDR3 is CALPPNHPHSNQAQHF. The CDR3 DNA follows: TGTGCGCTGCCTCCGAATCATCCACATAGCAATCAGGCCCAGCATTTT. Complete variable domain (other parts from reference TRBV28 and TRBJ1-5): DVKVTQSSRYLVKRTGEKVFLECVQDMDHENMFWYRQDPGLGLRLIYFSYDVKMKEKGDIPEGYSVSREKKERFSLILESASTNQTSMYLCALPPNHPHSNQAQHFGDGTRLSIL.

This clonotype came up many times. The gene calls are TRBV12-3 or TRBV12-4 and TRBJ1-2; 7 nucleotides agree with TRBD1. CDR3 length: 13 residues. V shed 5 bases, J shed 6 bases, and the junction held 6 bases outside the gene matches. CDR3 bases: TGTGCCAGCAGTCCCCGACAGGGAGATGGCTACACCTTC. Its translation: CASSPRQGDGYTF.

The V gene is TRBV25-1, the J gene TRBJ2-5; 10 bases agree with TRBD2. This CDR3 contains 17 residues. Germline values: CDR1 MGHDK, CDR2 SYGVNS. V trimming: 6 bases; J trimming: 7 bases; junction bases outside the gene matches: 17. CDR3 residues: CASSEGKYSSGGGTQYF. The DNA for the CDR3 is TGTGCCAGCAGCGAGGGAAAGTATTCTAGCGGGGGCGGGACCCAGTACTTC. The full variable domain, with the rest looked up from reference TRBV25-1 and TRBJ2-5, is EADIYQTPRYLVIGTGKKITLECSQTMGHDKMYWYQQDPGMELHLIHYSYGVNSTEKGDLSSESTVSRIRTEHFPLTLESARPSHTSQYLCASSEGKYSSGGGTQYFGPGTRLLVL.

This clonotype appeared many times. The gene calls are TRBV29-1 and TRBJ2-2; TRBD1 agrees at 8 bases. Germline CDR1 reads SQVTM; CDR2 reads ANQGSEA. The CDR3 runs to 15 residues. V trimming: 4 bases; J trimming: 7 bases; junction bases outside the gene matches: 11. For the CDR3, the DNA is TGCAGCGTTGGGGGTAGGACAGGGACCTTCGGGGAGCTGTTTTTT. Translated, it gives CSVGGRTGTFGELFF.

For this clonotype: A clone one base away is much larger, so this may be a read error. This chain joins TRBV7-9 and TRBJ1-6, with D uncertain. CDR3 length: 13 amino acids. Germline CDR1 and CDR2: SEHNR and FQNEAQ (reference sequence). V shed 4 bases and J shed 11 bases, with 12 bases lying between them. The CDR3 nucleotides read TGTGCCAGCAGCTCTCATGGTGAGGCACCCCTCCACTTT. It translates to CASSSHGEAPLHF.

V and J are TRBV5-4 and TRBJ2-3; 9 nucleotides match TRBD2. The V gene end was trimmed by 0 bases and the J gene end by 4 bases; junction bases not matched to a gene: 12. The length of the CDR3 is 18 residues. Per the germline V gene, CDR1 is SGHNT and CDR2 is YYREEE (reference sequence). CDR3 amino acids: CASSLDGISGGGSDTQYF. CDR3 DNA: TGTGCCAGCAGCTTGGATGGGATTAGCGGGGGTGGGTCAGATACGCAGTATTTT.

In the case of this clonotype: A read error may account for a junction end that differs from germline. The chain links TRBV29-1 to TRBJ2-7, with a weak D call TRBD2 (6 bases). CDR1 is SQVTM, CDR2 ANQGSEA, per germline. The CDR3 totals 15 residues. The DNA of the CDR3 is TGCAGCGTTAAAGGGGTCGGGAGCGCCTCCTACGAGCAGTATTTC. It encodes CSVKGVGSASYEQYF.

Concerning this clonotype: A read error may be the cause here, since a much bigger clone is one base away. Lacking the conserved final phenylalanine or tryptophan, this CDR3 likely reflects a read error. J is TRBJ2-5 and V is TRBV28, with TRBD2 as a possible D gene (5 bases). Trimming shortened V by 4 bases and J by 4 bases, and 19 bases separated the two germline ends. The CDR3 spans 16 residues. Germline V gene lookup returns CDR1 MDHEN and CDR2 SYDVKM. The CDR3 DNA sequence: TGTGCCAGCAGTTCCGGCCTGGGAGTGGACCCAGAGACCCAGTACCTC. This codes for CASSSGLGVDPETQYL.

This clonotype was counted a single time. Mismatch with germline at one junction end may stem from a read error. The chain couples TRBV10-2 to TRBJ1-4; TRBD1 might be the D (6 bases). The CDR3 totals 15 residues. CDR1 is WSHSY and CDR2 is SAAADI in the germline V gene. The CDR3 DNA follows: TGCACCAGCCGGGACACCAGAGGACGATATGAAAAACTGTTTTTT. Residues: CTSRDTRGRYEKLFF.

Points on this clonotype: A clone one base away is much larger, so this may be a read error. V and J are TRBV14 and TRBJ2-1; D unclear. CDR3 size: 14 residues. V shed 3 bases and J shed 6 bases, with 12 bases lying between them. The V gene's germline CDR1 is SGHDN and CDR2 FVKESK. CDR3 residues: CASSHLGIGNEQFF. The CDR3 nucleotides read TGTGCCAGCAGCCACCTAGGGATAGGCAATGAGCAGTTCTTC. The entire variable domain, with the rest obtained from reference TRBV14 and TRBJ2-1, is as follows: EAGVTQFPSHSVIEKGQTVTLRCDPISGHDNLYWYRRVMGKEIKFLLHFVKESKQDESGMPNNRFLAERTGGTYSTLKVQPAELEDSGVYFCASSHLGIGNEQFFGPGTRLTVL.

J is TRBJ2-6 and V is TRBV11-2; D is ambiguous. V was cut by 11 bases and J by 0 bases, with 17 bases left in between. CDR3 length: 16 amino acids. Germline CDR1 reads SGHAT; CDR2 reads FQNNGV. In nucleotides, the CDR3 is TGTGCCTGCGGCTGGTCTGACCTCTCTGGGGCCAACGTCCTGACTTTC. This translates into CACGWSDLSGANVLTF.

This clonotype was observed once. The junction departs from the called germline gene at one end, perhaps through a read error. The CDR3 DNA sequence: TGTGCCCCCTTCCGGGGGGACGGGGCCTACGAGCACTACTTC. It encodes CAPFRGDGAYEHYF. The gene calls are TRBV6-5 and TRBJ2-7; the match to TRBD2 covers 7 bases. The germline V gene has CDR1 MNHEY and CDR2 SVGAGI. The CDR3 loop spans 14 amino acids.

This clonotype was detected only a few times. An end of the junction differs from the germline gene, which may be a read error. The rearrangement uses TRBV12-3 or TRBV12-4 and TRBJ2-5; a weak D match, TRBD2 (6 bases). The CDR3 length is 14 residues. The CDR3 DNA is TGTGCCAGCAGGGGGGGACTTCAGTTGGGGACCCATTACTTC. Its translation: CASRGGLQLGTHYF.

This clonotype was picked up one time. Mismatch with germline at one junction end may stem from a read error. V is TRBV29-1 and J is TRBJ2-7; maybe TRBD1 (7 bases). The CDR3 spans 14 residues. Germline CDR1 is SQVTM and CDR2 is ANQGSEA. CDR3 sequence (DNA): TGCAGCGTTTTTAACAGGGGAGGAACCTACGAGCACTACTTC. It codes for CSVFNRGGTYEHYF.